This TCR beta chain was sequenced in a study of T-cell memory formation after mild COVID-19. About the research overall: The TCR clusters were mostly specific to one donor. Findings and limits, study-wide: SARS-CoV-2 specificity was not confirmed for second-wave clones peaking on day 37.

In TCRdb, the 5' RACE reads were re-called with MiXCR into one record per CDR3 protein. The repertoire holds about 360,000 distinct CDR3 sequences, with approximately 14% as singletons. This clonotype has more than one count but fewer than ten. The antigen remains unidentified. V shed 3 bases, J shed 5 bases, and the junction held 17 bases outside the gene matches. CDR1 and CDR2 (germline): MNHEY, SVGAGI. This CDR3 comprises 19 residues. The sample comprised PBMCs or a T cell subset sorted from them (not recorded which). The rearrangement joins TRBV6-5 to TRBJ2-5, with 11 bases lining up with TRBD1. The source is a man aged 18 to 29 who had mild COVID-19 (a few samples of this study predate the infection). Cell type and time point are not known. CDR3 DNA sequence: TGTGCCAGCAGTTATCTTTCTCCGGGACAGGGGGTTGGAGAGGAGACCCAGTACTTC. It encodes CASSYLSPGQGVGEETQYF.